What follows are 29 T cell receptor beta chains derived from one specimen sequenced in a study of blood T cell repertoires in COVID-19 (dated by TCRdb to about 2020). The library was made by the immunoSEQ multiplex PCR assay. Sourced from immuneACCESS, this table was stored by TCRdb with only in-frame sequences that have V and J called. A share of the clones is absent; for the studies checked, an unresolved V gene accounts for under half, and the remainder has no known explanation. This sample is represented by 400,000 to 450,000 clones; around 87% of them were singletons. Jointly, the top ten make up approximately 1.2% of the sample. The sample comprised PBMCs or T cells enriched from blood (not recorded which). All receptors come from a man in his thirties or forties who had recovered from COVID-19.

This chain links TRBV19 with TRBJ2-6; D is unclear. Trimming stripped 3 bases from V and 0 bases from J, with 6 bases between. Germline CDR1 reads LNHDA; CDR2 reads SQIVND (reference sequence). This CDR3 contains 15 residues. The CDR3 DNA reads as TGTGCCAGTAGTATTCAATTCTCTGGGGCCAACGTCCTGACTTTC. Its translation: CASSIQFSGANVLTF.

The rearrangement uses TRBV6-5 and TRBJ2-1, with 12 bases aligning to TRBD2. The CDR3 contains 15 residues. Germline lookup yields CDR1 MNHEY and CDR2 SVGAGI. Unmatched junction bases numbered 5, after V lost 5 bases and J lost 6 bases. CDR3 in DNA: TGTGCCAGCAGTCGACTAGCGGGAGTTCTCAATGAGCAGTTCTTC. This sequence encodes CASSRLAGVLNEQFF.

The gene calls are TRBV19 and TRBJ2-1, with D hard to call. Germline values: CDR1 LNHDA, CDR2 SQIVND (reference sequence). The CDR3 runs to 15 residues. V lost 6 bases to trimming and J lost 0 bases, with 12 bases between them. The CDR3: CASSVLISSYNEQFF. The CDR3 nucleotides are TGTGCCAGTAGCGTGCTAATTAGCTCCTACAATGAGCAGTTCTTC.

This rearrangement joins TRBV9 to TRBJ2-7; 11 positions agree with TRBD2. CDR1 and CDR2 (germline): SGDLS, YYNGEE. The V gene end was trimmed by 4 bases and the J gene end by 0 bases; junction bases not matched to a gene: 12. This CDR3 contains 18 residues. The CDR3: CASSPGTSGGLSSYEQYF. CDR3 coding DNA: TGTGCCAGCAGCCCCGGGACTAGCGGTGGTTTAAGCTCCTACGAGCAGTACTTC.

The V gene is TRBV5-6, the J gene TRBJ2-7, with 8 bases matching TRBD1. V trimming: 2 bases; J trimming: 4 bases; junction bases outside the gene matches: 5. The CDR3 length is 14 residues. The germline V gene encodes CDR1 SGHDT and CDR2 YYEEEE. This CDR3 reads CASSFPGTGYEQYF. CDR3 DNA sequence: TGTGCCAGCAGCTTCCCCGGGACAGGTTACGAGCAGTACTTC.

The rearrangement links TRBV27 to TRBJ1-1; D is unresolved. In germline, CDR1 is MNHEY, CDR2 SMNVEV (reference sequence). The CDR3 is 13 residues long. V was trimmed by 4 bases and J by 3 bases, leaving 9 bases between them. The CDR3 bases are TGTGCCAGCAGTTATTCACCAGACACTGAAGCTTTCTTT. This translates into CASSYSPDTEAFF.

The chain links TRBV5-1 to TRBJ1-2, with 10 bases aligning to TRBD1. Germline CDR1 SGHRS, CDR2 YFSETQ. Germline trimming cut 4 bases from V and 4 bases from J; bases unmatched to any gene: 4. The CDR3 consists of 14 residues. CDR3 amino acids: CASSPGQGIYGYTF. The CDR3 DNA reads as TGCGCCAGCAGCCCGGGACAGGGGATCTATGGCTACACCTTC.

This clone was counted at least ten times. The chain links TRBV5-4 to TRBJ1-1; D is perhaps TRBD1 (6 bases). The CDR3 length is 15 residues. Germline loops: CDR1 SGHNT, CDR2 YYREEE (reference sequence). Trimming stripped 0 bases from V and 5 bases from J, with 14 bases between. The CDR3 here is CASSLGGPGLTEAFF. In DNA, the CDR3 is TGTGCCAGCAGCTTGGGGGGGCCCGGTTTGACTGAAGCTTTCTTT.

The chain combines TRBV30 with TRBJ2-2; 11 bases are a match to TRBD2. Germline lookup yields CDR1 GTSNPN and CDR2 SVGIG (reference sequence). Trimming at V came to 2 bases and at J to 4 bases, leaving 6 bases not matched to a gene. The CDR3 contains 16 residues. CDR3 in DNA: TGTGCCTGGAGTACTAGCGGGAGCCCCGGCACCGGGGAGCTGTTTTTT. It encodes CAWSTSGSPGTGELFF.

The chain links TRBV29-1 to TRBJ1-2; a weak D match, TRBD1 (5 bases). There are 13 residues in the CDR3. The ends were cut back, 7 bases at V and 8 bases at J, with 20 bases in the middle. Germline V gene sequence: CDR1 SQVTM, CDR2 ANQGSEA. The CDR3 spells CSAQGGGMRGYTF. CDR3 sequence (DNA): TGCAGCGCCCAGGGCGGAGGGATGCGGGGCTACACCTTC.

The V gene is TRBV27, the J gene TRBJ1-1, with 7 bases lining up with TRBD1. Trimming took 5 bases from V and 0 from J; bases not matched to a gene: 12. The length of the CDR3 is 17 residues. Germline assignment: CDR1 MNHEY and CDR2 SMNVEV (reference sequence). The CDR3 coding sequence is TGTGCCAGCAGTCTAGATATGCGCCAGGGGGTGAACACTGAAGCTTTCTTT. This gives the protein CASSLDMRQGVNTEAFF.

There are a few counts of this clone. The gene calls are TRBV18 and TRBJ2-7; D not certain. The germline V and J ends were trimmed by 1 base and 1 base, with 8 bases remaining between them. Germline CDR1 KGHSH, CDR2 LQKENI. The CDR3 extends over 14 amino acids. CDR3 residues: CASSPREASYEQYF. The CDR3, as DNA: TGTGCCAGCTCACCACGCGAAGCGTCCTACGAGCAGTACTTC.

This rearrangement joins TRBV28 to TRBJ2-7; maybe TRBD2 (6 bases). From germline, CDR1 is MDHEN and CDR2 SYDVKM. The CDR3 totals 15 residues. V was cut by 3 bases and J by 2 bases, with 14 bases left in between. CDR3 nucleotide sequence: TGTGCCAGCAGTTTCGTGCTAGCGCTCGCCTACGAGCAGTACTTC. It is translated as CASSFVLALAYEQYF.

This CDR3 reads CASSLGTGNNQPQHF. The DNA of the CDR3 is TGTGCCAGCAGCTTAGGGACAGGGAACAATCAGCCCCAGCATTTT. The chain links TRBV11-2 to TRBJ1-5; 8 bases align to TRBD1. The V gene end was trimmed by 1 base and the J gene end by 3 bases; junction bases not matched to a gene: 2. The CDR3 has 15 amino acids. Germline CDR1 SGHAT, CDR2 FQNNGV.

This chain links TRBV18 with TRBJ1-5; D unclear. Germline CDR1 reads KGHSH; CDR2 reads LQKENI. V shed 1 base and J shed 3 bases, with 7 bases lying between them. The CDR3 runs to 14 residues. CDR3: CASSPLRDNQPQHF. CDR3 bases: TGTGCCAGCTCACCACTGAGGGACAATCAGCCCCAGCATTTT.

The J gene is TRBJ2-4, the V gene TRBV20-1; D is uncertain. With 3 bases removed from V and 0 bases from J, the gap between germline ends came to 9 bases. Germline CDR1 and CDR2: DFQATT and SNEGSKA (reference sequence). The CDR3 is 14 residues long. This chain's CDR3 is CSASSGLAKNIQYF. The CDR3 nucleotides are TGCAGTGCTAGTTCCGGTCTAGCCAAAAACATTCAGTACTTC.

The chain recombines TRBV19 with TRBJ1-3, with TRBD1 as a possible D gene (6 bases). This CDR3 is built from 15 residues. V gave up 4 bases and J gave up 4 bases, with 14 bases separating them. Germline V gene lookup returns CDR1 LNHDA and CDR2 SQIVND (reference sequence). The CDR3: CASSTTGPAGNTIYF. DNA for the CDR3: TGTGCCAGTAGTACTACAGGGCCAGCAGGAAACACCATATATTTT.

This clone was observed a single time. The rearrangement joins TRBV29-1 to TRBJ2-2, with TRBD1 matching over 7 bases. The germline CDR1 and CDR2 sequences are SQVTM and ANQGSEA. Trimming at V came to 6 bases and at J to 5 bases, leaving 6 bases not matched to a gene. CDR3 length equals 13 residues. The CDR3 bases are TGCAGCGTCGAAACAGGGGTTACCGGGGAGCTGTTTTTT. Amino acids: CSVETGVTGELFF.

As regards this clone: Other DNA sequences in this sample translate to the same CDR3. The gene calls are TRBV5-1 and TRBJ1-1; D is possibly TRBD1 (5 bases). The CDR3 is made up of 12 amino acids. Germline V gene lookup returns CDR1 SGHRS and CDR2 YFSETQ. Trimming took 5 bases from V and 0 from J, leaving 5 bases between them. The CDR3 DNA sequence: TGCGCCAGCAGGACAGTGAACACTGAAGCTTTCTTT. The encoded protein is CASRTVNTEAFF.

V gene TRBV28 combines with J gene TRBJ1-4; 8 nucleotides line up with TRBD1. CDR3 length: 15 amino acids. The V gene's germline CDR1 is MDHEN and CDR2 SYDVKM. The V and J ends lost 5 bases and 8 bases, in that order; junction bases with no gene match: 10. CDR3 in amino acids: CASSQRTGIREKLFF. The CDR3 DNA reads TGTGCCAGCAGTCAGCGGACAGGGATAAGGGAAAAACTGTTTTTT.

This chain joins TRBV19 and TRBJ2-7, with 7 nucleotides matching TRBD1. The CDR3 totals 13 residues. CDR1 LNHDA and CDR2 SQIVND come from the germline V gene (reference sequence). The J segment lost 2 bases and the V segment lost 6 bases, leaving 4 bases of the junction unmatched. CDR3 DNA: TGTGCCAGTAGCCGGGACAGCACCTACGAGCAGTACTTC. Amino acid sequence: CASSRDSTYEQYF.

The chain combines TRBV5-1 with TRBJ2-7, with 10 positions matching TRBD1. CDR3 length equals 14 residues. Germline V CDR1 and CDR2: SGHRS, YFSETQ. J lost 6 bases, V lost 4 bases, and 7 bases had no gene match. The CDR3 DNA sequence: TGCGCCAGCAGCCGGAGACAGGGGGCCTCCGAGCAGTACTTC. It is translated as CASSRRQGASEQYF.

This rearrangement joins TRBV28 to TRBJ2-5; 10 nucleotides match TRBD2. This CDR3 is 15 amino acids long. CDR1 is MDHEN and CDR2 is SYDVKM in the germline V gene. Trimming at V came to 4 bases and at J to 5 bases, leaving 7 bases not matched to a gene. In nucleotides, the CDR3 is TGTGCCAGCAGTTCCCTAGCGGGAGTGGGGGAGACCCAGTACTTC. This encodes CASSSLAGVGETQYF.

The CDR3 nucleotides are TGTGCCAGCAGCACGGGACCTCGGACAGGGGGTGCAGATACGCAGTATTTT. It yields the protein CASSTGPRTGGADTQYF. This chain joins TRBV5-6 and TRBJ2-3, with TRBD1 matching over 10 bases. The CDR3 covers 17 residues. Germline V CDR1 and CDR2: SGHDT, YYEEEE. Trimming cost V 4 bases and J 4 bases; bases outside gene matches: 12.

A remark on this clone: This same CDR3 is encoded by further DNA sequences in the sample. The V call is TRBV5-1, the J call TRBJ2-1; the D gene is possibly TRBD2 (5 bases). Germline lookup yields CDR1 SGHRS and CDR2 YFSETQ. The CDR3 has 15 residues. Trimming took 0 bases from V and 0 from J, leaving 7 bases between them. CDR3 coding DNA: TGCGCCAGCAGCTTGGTCGGAGGCTCCTACAATGAGCAGTTCTTC. It codes for CASSLVGGSYNEQFF.

CDR3: CASSENPWQGYLGPYNEQFF. CDR3 DNA: TGTGCCAGCAGTGAAAATCCGTGGCAGGGTTATTTGGGCCCCTACAATGAGCAGTTCTTC. V is TRBV6-1 and J is TRBJ2-1, with D perhaps TRBD1 (5 bases). Trimming stripped 2 bases from V and 2 bases from J, with 25 bases between. The CDR3 is made up of 20 amino acids. From germline, CDR1 is MNHNS and CDR2 SASEGT.

V is TRBV7-6 and J is TRBJ2-1; tentatively, D is TRBD2 (6 bases). The V end lost 1 base, the J end lost 4 bases, and 17 bases lay between the germline ends. There are 17 residues in the CDR3. Germline-derived CDR1 and CDR2 are SGHVS and FNYEAQ. Written as DNA, the CDR3 is TGTGCCAGCAGCTTAGAACTAGCCGTCTCCGCGTACAATGAGCAGTTCTTC. Its protein product is CASSLELAVSAYNEQFF.

This sequence joins TRBV6-4 and TRBJ2-1; 10 bases line up with TRBD2. With V trimmed by 6 bases and J by 4 bases, 9 bases remained unmatched. The CDR3 covers 16 residues. Germline assignment: CDR1 MRHNA and CDR2 SNTAGT. This CDR3 is CASSVGGLAPYNEQFF. The CDR3 DNA follows: TGTGCCAGCAGCGTAGGGGGACTAGCGCCTTACAATGAGCAGTTCTTC.

V and J are TRBV7-9 and TRBJ2-3; 7 positions agree with TRBD2. V lost 4 bases to trimming and J lost 6 bases; unmatched junction nucleotides: 7. This CDR3 comprises 14 residues. The germline gives CDR1 SEHNR, CDR2 FQNEAQ (reference sequence). CDR3 protein: CASSSRAGSDTQYF. CDR3 sequence (DNA): TGTGCCAGCAGCTCCCGAGCGGGGTCTGATACGCAGTATTTT.